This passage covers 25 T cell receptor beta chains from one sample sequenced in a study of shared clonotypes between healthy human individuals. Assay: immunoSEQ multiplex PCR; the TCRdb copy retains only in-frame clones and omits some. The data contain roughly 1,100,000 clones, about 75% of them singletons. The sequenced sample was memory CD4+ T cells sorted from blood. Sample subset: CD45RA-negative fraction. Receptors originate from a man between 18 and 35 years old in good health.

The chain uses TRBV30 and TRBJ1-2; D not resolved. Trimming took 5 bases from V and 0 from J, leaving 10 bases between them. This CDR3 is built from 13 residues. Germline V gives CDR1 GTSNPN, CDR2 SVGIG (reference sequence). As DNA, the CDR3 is TGTGCCTGGGCGGTGGGAGCTAACTATGGCTACACCTTC. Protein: CAWAVGANYGYTF.

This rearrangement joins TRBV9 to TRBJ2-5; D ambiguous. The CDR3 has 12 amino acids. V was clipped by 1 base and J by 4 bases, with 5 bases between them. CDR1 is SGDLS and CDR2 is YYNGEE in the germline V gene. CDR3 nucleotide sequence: TGTGCCAGCAGCGTAAGAGGAGAGACCCAGTACTTC. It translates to CASSVRGETQYF.

The CDR3 spells CATLGGTEAFF. The CDR3, as DNA: TGTGCCACCCTGGGGGGCACTGAAGCTTTCTTT. V usage is TRBV6-5 and J usage is TRBJ1-1; possibly TRBD1 for D (5 bases). Germline assignment: CDR1 MNHEY and CDR2 SVGAGI. Trimming left V 10 bases short and J 4 bases short, with 10 bases between. This CDR3 has 11 amino acids.

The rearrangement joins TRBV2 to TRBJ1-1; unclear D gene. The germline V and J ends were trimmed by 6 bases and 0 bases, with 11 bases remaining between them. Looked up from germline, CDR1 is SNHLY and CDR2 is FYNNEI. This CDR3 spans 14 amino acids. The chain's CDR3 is CASRADYMNTEAFF. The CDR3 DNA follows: TGTGCCAGCAGGGCAGATTACATGAACACTGAAGCTTTCTTT.

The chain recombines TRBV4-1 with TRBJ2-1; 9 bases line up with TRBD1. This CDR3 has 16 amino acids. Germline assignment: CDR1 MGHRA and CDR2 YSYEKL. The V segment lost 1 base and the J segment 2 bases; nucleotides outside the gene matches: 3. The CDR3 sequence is CASSQGTGATYNEQFF. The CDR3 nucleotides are TGCGCCAGCAGCCAAGGGACAGGGGCGACCTACAATGAGCAGTTCTTC.

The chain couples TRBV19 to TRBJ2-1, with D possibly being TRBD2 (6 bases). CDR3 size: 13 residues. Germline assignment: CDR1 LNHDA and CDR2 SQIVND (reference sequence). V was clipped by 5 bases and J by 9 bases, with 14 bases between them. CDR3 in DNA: TGTGCCAGTAGTCTAGGGTACGGGGGTGAGCAGTTCTTC. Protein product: CASSLGYGGEQFF.

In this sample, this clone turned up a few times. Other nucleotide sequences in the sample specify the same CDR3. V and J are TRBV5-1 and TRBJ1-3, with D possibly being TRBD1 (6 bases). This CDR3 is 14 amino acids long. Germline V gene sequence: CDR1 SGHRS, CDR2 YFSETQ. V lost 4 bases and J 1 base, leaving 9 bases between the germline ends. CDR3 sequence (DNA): TGCGCCAGCAGCCCAGGGGTTTCTGGAAACACCATATATTTT. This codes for CASSPGVSGNTIYF.

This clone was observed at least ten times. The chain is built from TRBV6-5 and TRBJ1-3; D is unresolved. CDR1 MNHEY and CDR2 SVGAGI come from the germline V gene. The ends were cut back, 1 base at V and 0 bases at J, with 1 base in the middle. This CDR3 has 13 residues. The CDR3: CASSYFSGNTIYF. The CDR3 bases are TGTGCCAGCAGTTACTTCTCTGGAAACACCATATATTTT.

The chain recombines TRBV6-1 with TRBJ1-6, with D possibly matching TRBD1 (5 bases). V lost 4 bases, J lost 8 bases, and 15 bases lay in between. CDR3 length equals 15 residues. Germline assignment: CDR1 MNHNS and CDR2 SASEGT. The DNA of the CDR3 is TGTGCCAGCAGTGCCCTGACAACAGGTCATTCACCCCTCCACTTT. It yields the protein CASSALTTGHSPLHF.

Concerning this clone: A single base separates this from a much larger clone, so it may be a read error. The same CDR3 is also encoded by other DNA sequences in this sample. CDR3 nucleotides: TGCGCCAGCAGCGTAGGGGACAGGACGAACTATGGCTACACCTTC. Protein: CASSVGDRTNYGYTF. The chain uses TRBV9 and TRBJ1-2, with 8 nucleotides matching TRBD1. The CDR3 is made up of 15 amino acids. CDR1 is SGDLS and CDR2 is YYNGEE in the germline V gene.

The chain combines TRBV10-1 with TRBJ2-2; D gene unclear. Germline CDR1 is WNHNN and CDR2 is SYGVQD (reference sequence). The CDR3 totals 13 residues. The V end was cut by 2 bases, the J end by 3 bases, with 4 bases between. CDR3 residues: CASSEAYTGELFF. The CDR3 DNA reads TGCGCCAGCAGTGAGGCATACACCGGGGAGCTGTTTTTT.

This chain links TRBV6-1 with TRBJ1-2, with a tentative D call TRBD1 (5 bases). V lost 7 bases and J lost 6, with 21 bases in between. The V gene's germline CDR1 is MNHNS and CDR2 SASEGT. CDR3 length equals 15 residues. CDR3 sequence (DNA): TGTGCCAGCATTGGGCAGGGCGGGTTTTGGGATGGCTACACCTTC. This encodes CASIGQGGFWDGYTF.

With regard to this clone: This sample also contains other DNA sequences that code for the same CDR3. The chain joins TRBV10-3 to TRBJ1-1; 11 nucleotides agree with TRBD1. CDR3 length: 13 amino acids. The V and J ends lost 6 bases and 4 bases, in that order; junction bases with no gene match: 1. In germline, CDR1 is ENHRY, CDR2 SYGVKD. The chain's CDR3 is CAISGTGGTEAFF. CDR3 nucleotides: TGTGCCATCAGCGGGACAGGGGGCACTGAAGCTTTCTTT.

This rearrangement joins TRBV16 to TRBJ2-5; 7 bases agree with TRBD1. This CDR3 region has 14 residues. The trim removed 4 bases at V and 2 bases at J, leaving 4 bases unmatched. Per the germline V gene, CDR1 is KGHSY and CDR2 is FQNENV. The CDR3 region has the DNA TGTGCCAGCAGCCTTGGGACAGTTCAAGAGACCCAGTACTTC. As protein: CASSLGTVQETQYF.

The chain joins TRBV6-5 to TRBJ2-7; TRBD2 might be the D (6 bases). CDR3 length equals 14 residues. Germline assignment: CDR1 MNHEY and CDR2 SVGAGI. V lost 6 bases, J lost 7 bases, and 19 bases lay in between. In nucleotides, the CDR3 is TGTGCCAGCAGCCCCCTCCCGGGTCGGGGGGAGCAGTACTTC. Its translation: CASSPLPGRGEQYF.

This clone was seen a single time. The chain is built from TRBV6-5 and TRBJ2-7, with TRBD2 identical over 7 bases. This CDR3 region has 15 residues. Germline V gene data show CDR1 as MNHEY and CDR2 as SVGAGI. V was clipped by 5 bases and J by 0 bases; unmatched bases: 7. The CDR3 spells CASSRDYESSYEQYF. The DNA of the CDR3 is TGTGCCAGCAGTCGGGACTATGAAAGCTCCTACGAGCAGTACTTC.

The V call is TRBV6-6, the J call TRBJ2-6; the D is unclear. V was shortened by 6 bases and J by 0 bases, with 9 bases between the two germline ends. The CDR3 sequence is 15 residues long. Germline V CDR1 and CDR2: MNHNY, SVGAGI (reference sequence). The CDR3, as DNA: TGTGCCAGCAGCCCCATACACTCTGGGGCCAACGTCCTGACTTTC. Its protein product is CASSPIHSGANVLTF.

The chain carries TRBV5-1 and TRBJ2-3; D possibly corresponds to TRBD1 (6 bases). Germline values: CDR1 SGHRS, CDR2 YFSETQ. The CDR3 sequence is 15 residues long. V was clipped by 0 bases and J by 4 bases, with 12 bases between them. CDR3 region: CASSLGGGAPDTQYF. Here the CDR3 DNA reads TGCGCCAGCAGCTTGGGTGGGGGCGCGCCAGATACGCAGTATTTT.

The CDR3 reads CASSLPPIGTKNIQYF. The CDR3 DNA reads TGCGCCAGCAGTTTGCCCCCCATCGGGACCAAAAACATTCAGTACTTC. J is TRBJ2-4 and V is TRBV10-2; D possibly corresponds to TRBD2 (5 bases). From germline, CDR1 is WSHSY and CDR2 SAAADI. This CDR3 spans 16 amino acids. V was cut by 5 bases and J by 2 bases, with 16 bases left in between.

CDR3 sequence: CASSPPRGVWTEAFF. CDR3 DNA sequence: TGTGCCAGCTCACCACCTAGGGGGGTATGGACTGAAGCTTTCTTT. The J gene is TRBJ1-1, the V gene TRBV18; D is perhaps TRBD1 (6 bases). V was cut by 0 bases and J by 5 bases, with 13 bases left in between. The CDR3 runs 15 residues. Looked up from germline, CDR1 is KGHSH and CDR2 is LQKENI.

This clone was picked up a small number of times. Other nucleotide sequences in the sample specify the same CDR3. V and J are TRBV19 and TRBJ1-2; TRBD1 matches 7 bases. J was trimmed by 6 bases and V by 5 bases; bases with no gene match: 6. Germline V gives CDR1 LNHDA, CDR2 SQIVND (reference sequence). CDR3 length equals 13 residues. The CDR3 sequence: CASSFRGLDGYTF. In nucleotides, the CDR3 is TGTGCCAGTAGTTTTAGGGGGCTGGATGGCTACACCTTC.

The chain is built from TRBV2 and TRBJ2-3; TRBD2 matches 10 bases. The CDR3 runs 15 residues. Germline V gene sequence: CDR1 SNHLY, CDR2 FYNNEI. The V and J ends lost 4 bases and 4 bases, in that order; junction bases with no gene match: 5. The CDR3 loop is CASSARAGGPDTQYF. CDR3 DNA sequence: TGTGCCAGCAGTGCTCGAGCGGGGGGGCCAGATACGCAGTATTTT.

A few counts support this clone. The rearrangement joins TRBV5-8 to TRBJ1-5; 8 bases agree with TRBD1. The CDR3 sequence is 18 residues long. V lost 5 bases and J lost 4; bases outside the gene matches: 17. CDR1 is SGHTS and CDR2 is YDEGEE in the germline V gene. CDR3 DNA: TGTGCCAGCAGTCGAGACAGGGGTGATATGTTGTGGAATCAGCCCCAGCATTTT. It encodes CASSRDRGDMLWNQPQHF.

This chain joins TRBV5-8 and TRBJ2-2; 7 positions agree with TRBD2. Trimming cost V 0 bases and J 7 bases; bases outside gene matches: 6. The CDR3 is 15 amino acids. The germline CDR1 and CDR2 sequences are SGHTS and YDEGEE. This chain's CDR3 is CASSLVAGGNGELFF. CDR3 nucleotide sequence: TGTGCCAGCAGCTTGGTGGCCGGGGGGAACGGGGAGCTGTTTTTT.

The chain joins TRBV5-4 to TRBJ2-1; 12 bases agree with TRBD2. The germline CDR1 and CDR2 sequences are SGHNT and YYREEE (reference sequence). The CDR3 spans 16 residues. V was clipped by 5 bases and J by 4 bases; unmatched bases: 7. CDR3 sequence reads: CASSRDGLAGYNEQFF. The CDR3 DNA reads TGTGCCAGCAGTCGGGATGGACTAGCGGGGTACAATGAGCAGTTCTTC.